This T cell receptor (beta chain) was observed in a study of blood T cell repertoires in COVID-19. Overall study context: The United States, Italy and Spain supplied acute and convalescent COVID-19 samples. PBMCs, B-cell-depleted T cells, or T cells were the source of the cDNA or gDNA that made up the material.

In germline, CDR1 is LNHDA, CDR2 SQIVND (reference sequence). The CDR3 spans 15 residues. Seattle cases were enrolled at active infection and followed longitudinally. On this clone itself: The junction departs from germline at one end; a sequencing error may be responsible.

Authors' analysis steps: Estimation of nucleated cell counts was performed using reference gene primer amplification. Sequenced by immunoSEQ multiplex PCR; TCRdb stores in-frame clones only, minus some. The V and J calls and clone size were taken over from that table, and D and trimming were inferred from the DNA. The data show 200,000 to 250,000 clones, with around 83% seen just once and roughly 5.5% held by the top ten. The clonotype originates from a woman in her sixties or seventies with COVID-19, enrolled during active disease. Sequencing was carried out using peripheral blood. The chain combines TRBV19 with TRBJ2-7; TRBD2 agrees at 7 bases. CDR3 bases: TGTGCCAGTAGGATAGCTAGCGGCAGCTCCTACGAGCAGTACTTC. Amino acids: CASRIASGSSYEQYF.